What follows are 7 T cell receptor beta chains derived from one specimen sequenced in a study of control samples from healthy donors and cancer patients. The assay was immunoSEQ multiplex PCR, and TCRdb's table has in-frame clones only and misses some. The data hold about 110,000 clones, with around 89% observed a single time. Sequenced: PBMCs. These receptors came from a woman in her sixties with lung cancer.

Points on this clone: This sample also contains other DNA sequences that code for the same CDR3. This chain joins TRBV2 and TRBJ2-7; a possible D gene is TRBD2 (6 bases). Germline V gene sequence: CDR1 SNHLY, CDR2 FYNNEI. Between the trimmed V and J ends, which lost 3 bases and 7 bases, there was a span of 16 bases. This CDR3 contains 14 residues. Here the CDR3 reads CASSDMGRGGEQYF. CDR3 nucleotides: TGTGCCAGCAGTGACATGGGGCGGGGCGGGGAGCAGTACTTC.

The chain is built from TRBV5-4 and TRBJ2-7, with TRBD2 matching over 10 bases. V dropped 3 bases and J dropped 1; count of bases not matched to a gene: 4. The CDR3 extends over 15 amino acids. CDR1 is SGHNT, CDR2 YYREEE, per germline (reference sequence). In DNA form, the CDR3 reads TGTGCCAGCAGCTCCGGACTAGCGGAATCCTACGAGCAGTACTTC. This encodes CASSSGLAESYEQYF. The whole variable domain, remainder taken from reference TRBV5-4 and TRBJ2-7, is ETGVTQSPTHLIKTRGQQVTLRCSSQSGHNTVSWYQQALGQGPQFIFQYYREEENGRGNFPPRFSGLQFPNYSSELNVNALELDDSALYLCASSSGLAESYEQYFGPGTRLTVT.

V and J are TRBV2 and TRBJ1-1; a weak D match, TRBD1 (5 bases). The length of the CDR3 is 11 residues. CDR1 SNHLY and CDR2 FYNNEI come from the germline V gene. Trimming removed 6 bases from V and 10 bases from J, with 12 bases in between. The CDR3 sequence is CASRGRGVAFF. DNA of the CDR3: TGTGCCAGCAGGGGGCGAGGGGTAGCTTTCTTT.

This chain connects TRBV6-7 to TRBJ2-1; tentatively, D is TRBD1 (5 bases). TRBV6-7 is classed as an ORF, of uncertain function. The CDR3 runs 16 residues. Trimming removed 5 bases at V and 5 bases at J, with 19 bases between. CDR3 sequence (DNA): TGTGCCAGCAGTGCCGAACAGGAGAATTCGGACAATGAGCAGTTCTTC. Translation: CASSAEQENSDNEQFF.

The chain carries TRBV5-6 and TRBJ2-3, with 11 positions matching TRBD2. The CDR3 totals 18 residues. Germline-derived CDR1 and CDR2 are SGHDT and YYEEEE. V trimming: 2 bases; J trimming: 0 bases; junction bases outside the gene matches: 8. The CDR3 region has the DNA TGTGCCAGCAGCTTTAGCGGGGGGGCGTTTCCCAGCACAGATACGCAGTATTTT. It codes for CASSFSGGAFPSTDTQYF.

The CDR3 here is CARPNEKLRQGNTGELFF. CDR3 sequence (DNA): TGTGCCAGACCCAATGAGAAATTAAGACAGGGGAACACCGGGGAGCTGTTTTTT. The V and J genes are TRBV6-7 and TRBJ2-2, with TRBD1 matching 7 bases. TRBV6-7 is designated an ORF whose function remains uncertain. This CDR3 has 18 amino acids. Unmatched junction bases numbered 17, after V lost 9 bases and J lost 1 base.

The rearrangement links TRBV9 to TRBJ1-1; D remains ambiguous. CDR1 and CDR2 (germline): SGDLS, YYNGEE. The CDR3 extends over 15 amino acids. Trimming removed 2 bases at V and 7 bases at J, with 18 bases between. CDR3 sequence: CASSVGGPNELEAFF. The CDR3 DNA reads as TGTGCCAGCAGCGTTGGAGGTCCTAACGAACTTGAAGCTTTCTTT.